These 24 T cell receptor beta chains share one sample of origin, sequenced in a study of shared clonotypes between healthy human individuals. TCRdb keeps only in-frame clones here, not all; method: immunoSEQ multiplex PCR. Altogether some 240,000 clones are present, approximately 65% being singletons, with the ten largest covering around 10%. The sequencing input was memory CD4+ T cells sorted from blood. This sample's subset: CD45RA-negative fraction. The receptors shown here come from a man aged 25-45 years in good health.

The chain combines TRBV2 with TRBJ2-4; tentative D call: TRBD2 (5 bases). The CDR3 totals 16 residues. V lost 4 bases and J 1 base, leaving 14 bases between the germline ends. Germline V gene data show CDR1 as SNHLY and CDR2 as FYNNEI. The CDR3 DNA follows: TGTGCCAGCAGTGTCGAGGGCGCGGGTGCCAAAAACATTCAGTACTTC. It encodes CASSVEGAGAKNIQYF.

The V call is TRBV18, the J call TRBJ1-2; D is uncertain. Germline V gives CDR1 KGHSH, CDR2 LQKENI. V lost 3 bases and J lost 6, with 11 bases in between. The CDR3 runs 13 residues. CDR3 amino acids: CASSPIEQDGYTF. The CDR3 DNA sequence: TGTGCCAGCTCACCGATTGAGCAGGATGGCTACACCTTC.

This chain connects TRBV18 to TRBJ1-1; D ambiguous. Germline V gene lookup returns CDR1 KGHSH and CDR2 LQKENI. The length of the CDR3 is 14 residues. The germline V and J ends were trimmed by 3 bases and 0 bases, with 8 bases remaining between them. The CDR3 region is CASSPDEVNTEAFF. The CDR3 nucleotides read TGTGCCAGCTCACCGGACGAGGTGAACACTGAAGCTTTCTTT.

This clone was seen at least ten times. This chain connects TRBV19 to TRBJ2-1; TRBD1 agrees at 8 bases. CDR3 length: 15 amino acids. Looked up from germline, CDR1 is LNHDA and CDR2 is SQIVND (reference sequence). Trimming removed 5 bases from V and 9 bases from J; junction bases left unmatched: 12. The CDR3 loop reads CASSAGSGGFAEQFF. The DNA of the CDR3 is TGTGCCAGTAGTGCAGGATCAGGGGGCTTCGCTGAGCAGTTCTTC.

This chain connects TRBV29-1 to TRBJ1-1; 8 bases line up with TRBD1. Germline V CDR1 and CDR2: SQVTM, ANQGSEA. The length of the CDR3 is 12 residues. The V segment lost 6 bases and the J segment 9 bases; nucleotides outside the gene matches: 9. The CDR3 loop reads CSVKPGQGKAFF. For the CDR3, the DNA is TGCAGCGTGAAACCCGGACAGGGAAAAGCTTTCTTT. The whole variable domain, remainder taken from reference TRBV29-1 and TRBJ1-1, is SAVISQKPSRDICQRGTSLTIQCQVDSQVTMMFWYRQQPGQSLTLIATANQGSEATYESGFVIDKFPISRPNLTFSTLTVSNMSPEDSSIYLCSVKPGQGKAFFGQGTRLTVV.

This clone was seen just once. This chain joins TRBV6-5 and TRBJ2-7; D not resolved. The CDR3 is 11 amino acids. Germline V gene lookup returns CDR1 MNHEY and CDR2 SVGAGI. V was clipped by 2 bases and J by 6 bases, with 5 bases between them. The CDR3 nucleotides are TGTGCCAGCAGTTACACGGGCGAGCAGTACTTC. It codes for CASSYTGEQYF.

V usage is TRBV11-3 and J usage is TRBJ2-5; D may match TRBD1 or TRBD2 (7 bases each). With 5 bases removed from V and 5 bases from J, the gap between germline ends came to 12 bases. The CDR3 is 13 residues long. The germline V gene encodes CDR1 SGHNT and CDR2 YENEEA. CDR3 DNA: TGTGCCAGCAGCCCAGGGGGGGTTGAGACCCAGTACTTC. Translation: CASSPGGVETQYF.

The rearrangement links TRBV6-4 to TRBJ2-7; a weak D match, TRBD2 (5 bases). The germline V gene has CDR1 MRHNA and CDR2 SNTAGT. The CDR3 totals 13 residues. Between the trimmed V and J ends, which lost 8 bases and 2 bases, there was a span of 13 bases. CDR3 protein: CASHVPEAYEQYF. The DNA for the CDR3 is TGTGCCAGCCACGTCCCGGAGGCCTACGAGCAGTACTTC.

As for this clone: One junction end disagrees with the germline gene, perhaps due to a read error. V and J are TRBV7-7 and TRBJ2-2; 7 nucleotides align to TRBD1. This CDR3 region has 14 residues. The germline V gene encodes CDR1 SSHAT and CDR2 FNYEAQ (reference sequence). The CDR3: CASSKTGSAGELFF. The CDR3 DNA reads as TGTGCTAGCAGCAAGACAGGGAGCGCCGGGGAGCTGTTTTTT.

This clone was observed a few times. CDR3 nucleotides: TGTGCCAGCAGTTTTAGGGACCAAGAGACCCAGTACTTC. Translated, it gives CASSFRDQETQYF. The chain has TRBV27 and TRBJ2-5; no clear D. The V gene lost 3 bases and the J gene lost 0 bases, with 5 bases spanning the gap. Germline assignment: CDR1 MNHEY and CDR2 SMNVEV (reference sequence). This CDR3 comprises 13 residues.

The chain's CDR3 is CASRTTNQDTQYF. The CDR3 coding sequence is TGTGCCAGCAGGACCACAAATCAAGATACGCAGTATTTT. The chain recombines TRBV6-1 with TRBJ2-3; no clear D gene. The CDR3 spans 13 residues. Trimming left V 6 bases short and J 5 bases short, with 12 bases between. Germline loops: CDR1 MNHNS, CDR2 SASEGT.

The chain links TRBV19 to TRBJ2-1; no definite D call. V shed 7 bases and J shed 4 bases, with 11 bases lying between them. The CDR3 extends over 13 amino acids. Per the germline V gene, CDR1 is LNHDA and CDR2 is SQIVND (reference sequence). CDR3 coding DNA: TGTGCCAGTAAAGTCCCCGGGTACAATGAGCAGTTCTTC. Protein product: CASKVPGYNEQFF.

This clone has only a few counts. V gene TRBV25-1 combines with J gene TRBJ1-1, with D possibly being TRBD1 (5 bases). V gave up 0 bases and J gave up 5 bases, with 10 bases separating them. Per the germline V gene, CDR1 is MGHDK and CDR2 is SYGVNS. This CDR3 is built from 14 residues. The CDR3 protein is CASSEYQEGTEAFF. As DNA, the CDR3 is TGTGCCAGCAGTGAATATCAAGAGGGGACTGAAGCTTTCTTT.

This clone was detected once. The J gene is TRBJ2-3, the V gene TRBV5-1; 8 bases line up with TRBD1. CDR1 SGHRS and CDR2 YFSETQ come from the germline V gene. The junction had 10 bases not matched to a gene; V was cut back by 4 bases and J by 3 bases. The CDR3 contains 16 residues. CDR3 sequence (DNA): TGCGCCAGCAGCCTAGGACAGGGACGAGGGACAGATACGCAGTATTTT. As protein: CASSLGQGRGTDTQYF.

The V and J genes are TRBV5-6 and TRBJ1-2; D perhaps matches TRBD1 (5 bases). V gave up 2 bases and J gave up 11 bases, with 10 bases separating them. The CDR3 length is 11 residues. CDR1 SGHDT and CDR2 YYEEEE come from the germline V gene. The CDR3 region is CASSFEGAYTF. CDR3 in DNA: TGTGCCAGCAGCTTTGAAGGGGCTTACACCTTC.

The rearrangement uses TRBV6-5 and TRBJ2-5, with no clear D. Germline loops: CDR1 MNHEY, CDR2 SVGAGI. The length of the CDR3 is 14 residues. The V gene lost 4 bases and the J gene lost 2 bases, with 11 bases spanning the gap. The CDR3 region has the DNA TGTGCCAGCAGTTTGGCCGCAGGACAAGAGACCCAGTACTTC. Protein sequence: CASSLAAGQETQYF.

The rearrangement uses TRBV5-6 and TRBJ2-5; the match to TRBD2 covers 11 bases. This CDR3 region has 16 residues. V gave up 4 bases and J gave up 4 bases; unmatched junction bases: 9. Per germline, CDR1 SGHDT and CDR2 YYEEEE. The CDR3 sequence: CASSATSGSGVETQYF. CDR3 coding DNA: TGTGCCAGCAGCGCCACTAGCGGGAGCGGTGTAGAGACCCAGTACTTC.

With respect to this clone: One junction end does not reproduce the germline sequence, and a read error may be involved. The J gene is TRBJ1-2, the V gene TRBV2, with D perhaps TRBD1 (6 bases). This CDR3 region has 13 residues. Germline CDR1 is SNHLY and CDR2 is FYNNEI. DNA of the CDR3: TGTGCCAGCAGCGAAGGACAGACGTATGGCTACACCTTC. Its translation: CASSEGQTYGYTF.

The chain's CDR3 is CASSLFPSELNPYGYTF. The CDR3 coding sequence is TGTGCCAGCAGCTTATTCCCATCCGAGCTGAACCCCTATGGCTACACCTTC. The chain has TRBV5-5 and TRBJ1-2; D gene ambiguous. This CDR3 has 17 amino acids. CDR1 is SGHKS and CDR2 is YYEKEE in the germline V gene (reference sequence). V lost 2 bases to trimming and J lost 4 bases, with 21 bases between them.

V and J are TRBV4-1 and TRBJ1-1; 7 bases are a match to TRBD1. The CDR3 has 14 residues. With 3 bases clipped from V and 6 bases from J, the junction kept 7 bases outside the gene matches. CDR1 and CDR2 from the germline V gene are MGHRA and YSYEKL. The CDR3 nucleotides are TGCGCCAGCAGCCATCGACAGGGTAACTCTGAAGCTTTCTTT. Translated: CASSHRQGNSEAFF.

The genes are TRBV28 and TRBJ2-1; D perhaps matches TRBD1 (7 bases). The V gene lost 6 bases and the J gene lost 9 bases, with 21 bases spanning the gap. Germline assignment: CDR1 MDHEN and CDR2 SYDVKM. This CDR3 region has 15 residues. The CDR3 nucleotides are TGTGCCAGCAGCCAGGGGGGTGGGACCTGGGGTGAGCAGTTCTTC. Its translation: CASSQGGGTWGEQFF.

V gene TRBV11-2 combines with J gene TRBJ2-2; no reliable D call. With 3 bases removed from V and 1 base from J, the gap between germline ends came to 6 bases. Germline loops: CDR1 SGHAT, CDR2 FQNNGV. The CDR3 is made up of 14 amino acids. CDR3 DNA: TGTGCCAGCAGCTTTACTGAGAACACCGGGGAGCTGTTTTTT. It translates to CASSFTENTGELFF.

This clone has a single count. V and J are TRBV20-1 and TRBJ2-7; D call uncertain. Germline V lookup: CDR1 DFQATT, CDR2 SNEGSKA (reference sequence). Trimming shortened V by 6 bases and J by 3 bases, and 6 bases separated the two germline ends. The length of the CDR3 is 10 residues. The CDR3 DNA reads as TGCAGTGCCCGGAGCTACGAGCAGTACTTC. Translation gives CSARSYEQYF.

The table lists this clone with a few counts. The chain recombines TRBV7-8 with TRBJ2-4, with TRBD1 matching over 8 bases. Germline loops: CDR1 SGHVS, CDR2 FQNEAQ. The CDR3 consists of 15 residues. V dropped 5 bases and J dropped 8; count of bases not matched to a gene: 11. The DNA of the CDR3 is TGTGCCAGCAGCACACGGACAGGGTGGGAACACATTCAGTACTTC. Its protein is CASSTRTGWEHIQYF.